This entry lists 21 T cell receptor beta chains sequenced from one sample in a study of post-analysis software for immune sequencing data. Findings and caveats of the study: Four to six TRBV segments (TRBV5-6, TRBV5-1 and TRBV20-1 among them) occurred more frequently in patients than in controls.

Carried by the TCR beta cDNA libraries were unique molecular identifiers. Each CDR3 protein gets one entry after TCRdb re-called the PCR reads with MiXCR. The sample yields 820,000 or so distinct CDR3 sequences, around 50% seen once. No cognate antigen is known for these TCRs. The sample comprised blood. The origin of the receptors is a girl aged 10-17 years with multiple sclerosis.

J is TRBJ1-1 and V is TRBV18; TRBD1 aligns across 9 bases. CDR1 is KGHSH and CDR2 is LQKENI in the germline V gene. Trimming at V came to 5 bases and at J to 1 base, leaving 5 bases not matched to a gene. This CDR3 region has 15 residues. DNA of the CDR3: TGTGCCAGCTCAGTCAGGACAGGGGCGAACACTGAAGCTTTCTTT. Residues: CASSVRTGANTEAFF.

The chain combines TRBV27 with TRBJ2-3, with D uncertain. Germline V lookup: CDR1 MNHEY, CDR2 SMNVEV (reference sequence). V was trimmed by 5 bases and J by 6 bases, leaving 15 bases between them. The CDR3 is 14 residues long. The CDR3 nucleotides are TGTGCCAGCAGTCCCCTTCGGGCATCGGATACGCAGTATTTT. This codes for CASSPLRASDTQYF.

This clonotype has just a few counts. The chain joins TRBV18 to TRBJ2-7; D is uncertain. V lost 8 bases and J lost 2, with 10 bases in between. Germline loops: CDR1 KGHSH, CDR2 LQKENI. The CDR3 contains 12 residues. The CDR3 nucleotides are TGTGCCAGCAGTCCTTCCACCTACGAGCAGTACTTC. Translated: CASSPSTYEQYF.

The chain employs TRBV28 and TRBJ1-1; 9 positions agree with TRBD1. The CDR3 consists of 15 residues. Unmatched junction bases numbered 8, after V lost 6 bases and J lost 3 bases. Germline lookup yields CDR1 MDHEN and CDR2 SYDVKM. This chain's CDR3 is CASSTIGQGYTEAFF. The CDR3 region has the DNA TGTGCCAGCAGCACTATAGGACAGGGGTACACTGAAGCTTTCTTT.

This clonotype was recorded a few times. The chain joins TRBV7-8 to TRBJ2-1; 9 nucleotides line up with TRBD2. After removal of 5 bases from V and 3 bases from J, the junction contained 11 bases not matched to a gene. The V gene's germline CDR1 is SGHVS and CDR2 FQNEAQ. This CDR3 spans 17 amino acids. The CDR3 DNA reads as TGTGCCAGCAGCCCGGGGATAGCGGGGGCCGTCTACAATGAGCAGTTCTTC. Encoded protein: CASSPGIAGAVYNEQFF.

The chain is built from TRBV9 and TRBJ2-7, with 9 bases that match TRBD2. This CDR3 is built from 14 residues. The J segment lost 6 bases and the V segment lost 3 bases, leaving 7 bases of the junction unmatched. From germline, CDR1 is SGDLS and CDR2 YYNGEE. The CDR3 bases are TGTGCCAGCAGCGCGAGACTAGCGGTTAGCGAGCAGTACTTC. This encodes CASSARLAVSEQYF.

V is TRBV9 and J is TRBJ1-2; 7 bases agree with TRBD1. With V trimmed by 2 bases and J by 8 bases, 6 bases remained unmatched. Germline CDR1 and CDR2: SGDLS and YYNGEE. CDR3 length: 13 residues. The CDR3 reads CASSVDREGGYTF. CDR3 DNA: TGTGCCAGCAGCGTCGACAGGGAGGGAGGCTACACCTTC.

This clonotype was counted only a few times. This chain joins TRBV3-1 and TRBJ1-2; perhaps TRBD1 as D (5 bases). Germline CDR1 is LGHDT and CDR2 is YNNKEL (reference sequence). This CDR3 is 14 amino acids long. V lost 1 base to trimming and J lost 8 bases, with 14 bases between them. CDR3 DNA sequence: TGTGCCAGCAGCCAAGGAGGGGCCGGACCCGGCTACACCTTC. Amino acid sequence: CASSQGGAGPGYTF. The full variable domain, in which reference TRBV3-1 and TRBJ1-2 provide the parts outside the CDR3, is DTAVSQTPKYLVTQMGNDKSIKCEQNLGHDTMYWYKQDSKKFLKIMFSYNNKELIINETVPNRFSPKSPDKAHLNLHINSLELGDSAVYFCASSQGGAGPGYTFGSGTRLTVV.

The gene calls are TRBV3-1 and TRBJ2-1; TRBD2 might be the D (5 bases). This CDR3 is built from 15 residues. The germline CDR1 and CDR2 sequences are LGHDT and YNNKEL (reference sequence). Trimming cost V 6 bases and J 8 bases, with 20 bases left between them. Written as DNA, the CDR3 is TGTGCCAGCAGTCCCACCTTCACTAGAATCCATGAGCAGTTCTTC. Translating gives CASSPTFTRIHEQFF.

This clonotype occurred a few times. V usage is TRBV6-5 and J usage is TRBJ2-5; D not certain. Trimming took 2 bases from V and 4 from J, leaving 11 bases between them. CDR1 and CDR2 from the germline V gene are MNHEY and SVGAGI. This CDR3 comprises 14 residues. The DNA of the CDR3 is TGTGCCAGCAGTTACCGCGCGCTAGGAGAGACCCAGTACTTC. Protein: CASSYRALGETQYF.

Only a few counts were recorded for this clonotype. The chain recombines TRBV6-6 with TRBJ2-5; possible D gene TRBD1, 5 bases. The CDR3 consists of 14 residues. The V end lost 0 bases, the J end lost 2 bases, and 7 bases lay between the germline ends. CDR1 and CDR2 (germline): MNHNY, SVGAGI (reference sequence). This chain's CDR3 is CASSYSQGQETQYF. The CDR3 bases are TGTGCCAGCAGTTACTCGCAGGGTCAAGAGACCCAGTACTTC.

This chain links TRBV15 with TRBJ2-5; the D is unclear. V was pared by 0 bases and J by 0 bases, with 8 bases between. CDR3 length: 15 amino acids. Germline V lookup: CDR1 LNHNV, CDR2 YYDKDF (reference sequence). The CDR3 DNA reads as TGTGCCACCAGCAGAGATCAAGTAGACCAAGAGACCCAGTACTTC. Translation gives CATSRDQVDQETQYF.

The chain carries TRBV20-1 and TRBJ2-1; D is perhaps TRBD2 (5 bases). V was shortened by 0 bases and J by 2 bases, with 14 bases between the two germline ends. This CDR3 has 16 residues. Germline CDR1 and CDR2: DFQATT and SNEGSKA (reference sequence). CDR3 amino acids: CSARENRGLAYNEQFF. Written as DNA, the CDR3 is TGCAGTGCTAGAGAAAATCGGGGTTTAGCCTACAATGAGCAGTTCTTC.

This clonotype was found a few times. The rearrangement joins TRBV7-2 to TRBJ2-7, with D perhaps assigned TRBD1 or TRBD2 (6 bases each). Per germline, CDR1 SGHTA and CDR2 FQGNSA. The V and J ends lost 1 base and 2 bases respectively, with 9 bases between them. This CDR3 is 14 amino acids long. CDR3 nucleotide sequence: TGTGCCAGCAGCTTAGACGGGGGCACCTACGAGCAGTACTTC. The encoded protein is CASSLDGGTYEQYF. Full variable domain (remainder filled in from reference TRBV7-2 and TRBJ2-7): GAGVSQSPSNKVTEKGKDVELRCDPISGHTALYWYRQSLGQGLEFLIYFQGNSAPDKSGLPSDRFSAERTGGSVSTLTIQRTQQEDSAVYLCASSLDGGTYEQYFGPGTRLTVT.

The chain carries TRBV12-3 or TRBV12-4 and TRBJ1-5, with D uncertain. The CDR3 contains 16 residues. V was trimmed by 2 bases and J by 5 bases, leaving 16 bases between them. The CDR3 DNA follows: TGTGCCAGCAGTTTATACTCCGGGTCAGGTCATCAGCCCCAGCATTTT. Translated, it gives CASSLYSGSGHQPQHF.

This clonotype was observed a handful of times. This chain joins TRBV12-3 or TRBV12-4 and TRBJ1-2; unclear D gene. The CDR3 loop spans 15 amino acids. V was cut by 2 bases and J by 4 bases, with 14 bases left in between. In DNA, the CDR3 is TGTGCCAGCAGTTTAATGGGCCTCGCGGCCTATGGCTACACCTTC. Its protein is CASSLMGLAAYGYTF.

This clonotype was seen only a few times. The chain has TRBV5-8 and TRBJ2-7; TRBD1 agrees at 8 bases. The J call may be incorrect, as the DNA end agrees better with TRBJ2-5. Per the germline V gene, CDR1 is SGHTS and CDR2 is YDEGEE. This CDR3 comprises 15 residues. As DNA, the CDR3 is TGTGCCAGCAGCTCCCAGGGGGCACTACTAGAGACCCAGTACTTC. Amino acid sequence: CASSSQGALLETQYF.

J is TRBJ2-7 and V is TRBV4-2; tentatively, D is TRBD2 (7 bases). Trimming cost V 3 bases and J 3 bases, with 21 bases left between them. Germline CDR1 is LGHNA and CDR2 is YNFKEQ. The CDR3 has 17 residues. CDR3 sequence (DNA): TGTGCCAGCAGCCAGGGGGCTATCGTGGGAGGGATCTACGAGCAGTACTTC. Translation gives CASSQGAIVGGIYEQYF.

The CDR3 sequence: CASSPHTGETEAFF. Here the CDR3 DNA reads TGTGCCAGCAGTCCACATACAGGGGAAACTGAAGCTTTCTTT. This chain connects TRBV6-2 or TRBV6-3 to TRBJ1-1, with 7 bases identical to TRBD1. V lost 5 bases and J lost 5; bases outside the gene matches: 8. The CDR3 contains 14 residues. Looked up from germline, CDR1 is MNHEY and CDR2 is SVGEGT.

The V call is TRBV4-2, the J call TRBJ2-4; no definite D call. Deletions cut 1 base from V and 7 bases from J, with 8 bases between. The length of the CDR3 is 13 residues. Germline CDR1 is LGHNA and CDR2 is YNFKEQ. This CDR3 is CASSQAQGNIQYF. The CDR3 bases are TGTGCCAGCAGCCAAGCCCAAGGGAACATTCAGTACTTC.

This clonotype was recorded a few times. V gene TRBV7-9 combines with J gene TRBJ1-2; D is ambiguous. From germline, CDR1 is SEHNR and CDR2 FQNEAQ (reference sequence). This CDR3 spans 10 amino acids. V lost 5 bases to trimming and J lost 2 bases, with 0 bases between them. CDR3 loop: CASSNYGYTF. CDR3 in DNA: TGTGCCAGCAGCAACTATGGCTACACCTTC. Full variable domain (missing parts from reference TRBV7-9 and TRBJ1-2): DTGVSQNPRHKITKRGQNVTFRCDPISEHNRLYWYRQTLGQGPEFLTYFQNEAQLEKSRLLSDRFSAERPKGSFSTLEIQRTEQGDSAMYLCASSNYGYTFGSGTRLTVV.